This T cell receptor (beta chain) was identified in a study of PD-L1 blockade in urothelial cancer. Sequencing was performed with immunoSEQ multiplex PCR; in TCRdb, only in-frame clones are kept and a portion is missing. The sample contains about 120,000 clones, around nine tenths of which appear only once. Stated time point: peripheral blood 6 weeks after treatment start. Germline V CDR1 and CDR2: MNHEY, SMNVEV (reference sequence). This CDR3 is 14 amino acids long. The chain has TRBV27 and TRBJ2-1; tentatively, D is TRBD1 (6 bases). The receptor's source is a man aged 60 to 75 with urothelial cancer. The material was PBMCs, obtained around atezolizumab (anti-PD-L1) treatment. As DNA, the CDR3 is TGTGCAGTGAATCTGGGGGACAACCCACGGGAGCAGTTCTTC. Amino acids: CAVNLGDNPREQFF.